One TCR beta chain is described in this entry. This record comes from a study of blood T cell repertoires in COVID-19. As for the study in general: Acute and convalescent COVID-19 samples came from the United States, Italy and Spain. PBMCs, B-cell-depleted T cells, or T cells were the source of the cDNA or gDNA that made up the material.

This CDR3 has 14 amino acids. CDR1 is LNHDA and CDR2 is SQIVND in the germline V gene (reference sequence). V lost 2 bases to trimming and J lost 4 bases, with 11 bases between them. As processed by the authors: Cell counts per sample came from amplifying reference gene primers. Using immunoSEQ multiplex PCR, the repertoire was profiled, and TCRdb retains in-frame clones only, with some absent. V and J calls and clone size are copied from that table; D and trimming were computed from the DNA. The table lists around 200,000 clones, approximately 85% of them singletons, with around 9.9% in the top ten.

The chain combines TRBV19 with TRBJ2-5; maybe TRBD1 (5 bases). Sequenced: peripheral blood. This clonotype originated in a human donor with active or convalescent COVID-19. The donor label of this sample is uncertain. Written as DNA, the CDR3 is TGTGCCAGTAGTATATCCGGCAGGGTAGAGACCCAGTACTTC. Protein product: CASSISGRVETQYF.